These T cell receptor beta chains were read from a single sample in a study of T cells after yellow fever vaccination. TCRdb independently ran MiXCR on the 5' RACE reads; one entry per CDR3 protein. The table records about 500,000 distinct CDR3 sequences, roughly a sixth of them present only once. The source material was PBMCs, sampled 5 days after the first yellow fever vaccination. Receptors originate from a man aged 18 to 29 who received the YFV17D yellow fever vaccine. The CDR3 runs from the conserved cysteine through the conserved F or W. D genes are given only for firm matches. Part of the rows lack a size; the others show once, few, many or a class for expanded clones.

>TRBV12-3/TRBV12-4|TRBJ2-3|NA|20|TRBD2
TGTGCCAGCAGTTCAGCGGGGGGTGCGTTTGGACTAGTTTCTTCGGATACGCAGTATTTT
CASSSAGGAFGLVSSDTQYF
>TRBV7-2|TRBJ1-5|NA|14|NA
TGTGCCAGCAGCTTAGTAACAGCCGGCGAGCCCCAGCATTTT
CASSLVTAGEPQHF
>TRBV28|TRBJ1-5|NA|15|NA
TGTGCCAGCAGTTTAGACCTGATCATACCTCAGCCCCAGCATTTT
CASSLDLIIPQPQHF
>TRBV19|TRBJ2-3|many|11|NA
TGTGCCAGTCTGCTCACAGATACGCAGTATTTT
CASLLTDTQYF
>TRBV7-2|TRBJ1-5|few|14|NA
TGTGCCAGCAGCTTAATCCATAGCAATCAGCCCCAGCATTTT
CASSLIHSNQPQHF
>TRBV6-5|TRBJ1-2|NA|14|TRBD1
TGTGCCAGCAGTTCAGCTAACGACAGGGCACGCTACACCTTC
CASSSANDRARYTF
>TRBV19|TRBJ1-4|NA|15|NA
TGTGCCAGTAGTATCTTCGACCGCCATTCGGAAAAACTGTTTTTT
CASSIFDRHSEKLFF
>TRBV7-3|TRBJ2-1|NA|12|TRBD1
TGTGCCAGCAGCTACCCGGGACAGTTTAAGTTCTTC
CASSYPGQFKFF
>TRBV12-3/TRBV12-4|TRBJ2-7|NA|13|TRBD1
TGTGCCAGCAGTGACAGGGGCTTCTACGAGCAGTACTTC
CASSDRGFYEQYF
>TRBV6-1|TRBJ2-3|NA|15|NA
TGTGCCAGCACCTCAGGAGGGACTAGCACAGATACGCAGTATTTT
CASTSGGTSTDTQYF
>TRBV6-5|TRBJ2-3|NA|15|NA
TGTGCCAGCAGTTACTCCTGGGGCGGTAAAGATACGCAGTATTTT
CASSYSWGGKDTQYF
>TRBV11-2|TRBJ1-3|few|17|TRBD1
TGTGCCAGCAGCCAAAGAGGACAGGGGTTTACCGAAAACACCATATATTTT
CASSQRGQGFTENTIYF
>TRBV27|TRBJ1-2|few|13|NA
TGTGCCAGCAGTGGACAGCACGCACATGGCTACACCTTC
CASSGQHAHGYTF
>TRBV5-1|TRBJ1-2|many|13|NA
TGCGCCAGCAGCCCGGACGGAAACTATGGCTACACCTTC
CASSPDGNYGYTF
>TRBV18|TRBJ1-1|NA|15|TRBD1
TGTGCCAGCTCACCGAGGACAGGGGTGAACACTGAAGCTTTCTTT
CASSPRTGVNTEAFF
>TRBV30|TRBJ1-2|NA|14|TRBD1
TGTGCCTGGAGTGATACCGGCAGGGGGCCTGGCTACACCTTC
CAWSDTGRGPGYTF
>TRBV5-1|TRBJ1-4|NA|16|NA
TGCGCCAGCAGCTTGACCCCAGTTGCAACTAATGAAAAACTGTTTTTT
CASSLTPVATNEKLFF
>TRBV6-5|TRBJ1-5|few|14|NA
TGTGCCAGCAGTTCCGACTCCGTTGAGGACCCCCAGCATTTT
CASSSDSVEDPQHF
>TRBV29-1|TRBJ2-1|NA|14|NA
TGCAGCGCCCAAAGGGGCCTCGGGGTCAATGAGCAGTTCTTC
CSAQRGLGVNEQFF
>TRBV4-1|TRBJ1-2|NA|15|NA
TGCGCCAGCAGCCAAGAGCCCACTGCTAACTATGGCTACACCTTC
CASSQEPTANYGYTF
>TRBV12-3/TRBV12-4|TRBJ1-1|few|19|TRBD1
TGTGCCAGCAGCCCGCAGCCTAGGGGAGGAGGGGGCATGAACACTGAAGCTTTCTTT
CASSPQPRGGGGMNTEAFF
>TRBV7-9|TRBJ2-1|many|12|TRBD2
TGTGCCAGCAGGCGGACTAGTCGTGAGCAGTTCTTC
CASRRTSREQFF
>TRBV6-1|TRBJ2-1|once|16|TRBD2
TGTGCCAGCAGTGATCCGGGGGGAGGTTCCCAAGATGAGCAGTTCTTC
CASSDPGGGSQDEQFF
>TRBV18|TRBJ2-5|NA|15|TRBD1
TGTGCCAGCTCACGACAGGGGGCGTTACAAGAGACCCAGTACTTC
CASSRQGALQETQYF